The source of this TCR beta chain is a study of T cell repertoires in cytomegalovirus infection (dated by TCRdb to about 2019). In the study overall: Because public TCR beta signatures pointed to carriage of CMV infection together with the matching HLA type, the HLA type of each donor mattered for the analysis.

Sequencing took place on an Illumina HiSeq 1500. In-frame beta chains were kept once TCRdb had trimmed the public reads at Q25 with fastp and called clones with MiXCR. Records with the same CDR3 protein are collapsed into one entry carrying the most frequent genes and DNA. The sample records 300,000 to 400,000 distinct CDR3 sequences, 15% to 20% of which are singletons. Around 10% of the sample is in the top ten clones. The study at large found these results: Carriers of CMV infection plus the relevant HLA type were discriminated by the cumulative frequency of public TCR beta family members in the study cohort and in an independent approximately 360-donor cohort. The ex vivo response was dominated by HLA-C-restricted CMV-specific TCR beta clonotypes, and the single most frequent clonotype in two of eight donors was supplied by these HLA-C-restricted clonotypes.

This clonotype has at least ten counts. Its antigen target is currently unknown. No quality values exist for individual bases; no much larger clone is one base distant. From the cysteine through the phenylalanine, the CDR3 covers 15 amino acids. The sequence is cut down to CDR3 DNA, 45 bases in frame from base 1. Relative to germline, V is 2 bases shorter and J is 9 bases shorter, with 14 bases between their ends. For CDR1 and CDR2, the germline V gene lists SGHVS and FQNEAQ. The sequenced material came from PBMCs. This sequence uses TRBV7-8 and TRBJ1-6; the D gene is possibly TRBD1, with 5 bases matching. This clonotype was obtained from a human donor in good health (CMV status not recorded). Some clones in this sample may be carry-over from other donors' samples. Read as DNA, the sequence is TGTGCCAGCAGCTTACTCCGGGGGGATACTTCACCCCTCCACTTT. Translated, it gives CASSLLRGDTSPLHF.